These 24 T cell receptor beta chains originate from one sample sequenced in a study of shared clonotypes between healthy human individuals. Sequenced by immunoSEQ multiplex PCR; TCRdb stores in-frame clones only, minus some. The repertoire holds 2 million to 2.5 million clones, with 93% as singletons. Sequencing was carried out using naive CD4+ T cells from PBMCs. The subset was: CD45RA+ positively selected. The receptors originated from a man younger than 35 in good health. Some clones in this sample may be carry-over from other donors' samples.

This clone was recorded only once. Being one base from a much bigger clone, this may be a read error. Other nucleotide sequences in the sample specify the same CDR3. The gene calls are TRBV7-7 and TRBJ1-1; D remains ambiguous. V lost 2 bases and J lost 1, with 5 bases in between. Germline V gene data show CDR1 as SSHAT and CDR2 as FNYEAQ (reference sequence). The CDR3 contains 13 residues. Written as DNA, the CDR3 is TGTGCCAGCAGCTTACAAGAGAACACTGAAGCTTTCTTT. Translated, it gives CASSLQENTEAFF.

On this clone itself: Other DNA sequences of this sample code for an identical CDR3. The gene calls are TRBV7-3 and TRBJ1-1; 7 positions match TRBD1. CDR1 is SGHTA and CDR2 is FQGTGA in the germline V gene. The CDR3 extends over 14 amino acids. V shed 6 bases and J 1 base; nucleotides not matched to a gene: 5. In nucleotides, the CDR3 is TGTGCCAGCAGTTTAGGGGGCGGGAACACTGAAGCTTTCTTT. Translation: CASSLGGGNTEAFF.

The V call is TRBV23-1, the J call TRBJ1-2; TRBD1 matches 7 bases. TRBV23-1 is designated an ORF whose function remains uncertain. Losses at the gene ends were 4 bases for V and 0 bases for J; bases not matched to a gene: 17. CDR3 length equals 19 residues. As DNA, the CDR3 is TGCGCCAGCAGTCGATCCAAAGAGGGACAGCCGGCAGCTAACTATGGCTACACCTTC. Its protein product is CASSRSKEGQPAANYGYTF.

The rearrangement joins TRBV6-5 to TRBJ2-5; 11 bases are a match to TRBD1. Unmatched junction bases numbered 8, after V lost 7 bases and J lost 7 bases. CDR1 is MNHEY, CDR2 SVGAGI, per germline. The CDR3 sequence is 14 residues long. The CDR3 region has the DNA TGTGCCAGCAAATGGGACAGGGGGTTGAGGACCCAGTACTTC. This gives the protein CASKWDRGLRTQYF.

This chain uses TRBV14 with TRBJ2-1, with D tentatively TRBD2 (6 bases). Trimming took off 3 bases at V and 7 bases at J, with 13 bases between the two ends. Germline V lookup: CDR1 SGHDN, CDR2 FVKESK. The CDR3 sequence is 14 residues long. For the CDR3, the DNA is TGTGCCAGCAGCCAGGGGAGGATGGGGAATGAGCAGTTCTTC. It codes for CASSQGRMGNEQFF.

There are a few counts of this clone. The rearrangement joins TRBV28 to TRBJ1-2, with a possible D match to TRBD1 (5 bases). CDR1 MDHEN and CDR2 SYDVKM come from the germline V gene. The CDR3 has 14 amino acids. V was clipped by 1 base and J by 7 bases, with 13 bases between them. In DNA, the CDR3 is TGTGCCAGCAGTTTATTCCCGCAGGGTCGTGGCTACACCTTC. Translation: CASSLFPQGRGYTF.

This clone was observed a few times. This chain joins TRBV29-1 and TRBJ1-1; no clear D gene. V was cut by 6 bases and J by 0 bases, with 14 bases left in between. Germline CDR1 and CDR2: SQVTM and ANQGSEA. The CDR3 length is 14 residues. CDR3 sequence: CSVHPMVMNTEAFF. The CDR3 DNA reads TGCAGCGTCCACCCGATGGTTATGAACACTGAAGCTTTCTTT.

Regarding this clone: Other DNA sequences in this sample translate to the same CDR3. This chain connects TRBV6-5 to TRBJ1-1, with a weak D call TRBD1 (5 bases). V shed 2 bases and J shed 1 base, with 8 bases lying between them. Germline V lookup: CDR1 MNHEY, CDR2 SVGAGI. This CDR3 is built from 14 residues. CDR3 sequence: CASSYRQPNTEAFF. As DNA, the CDR3 is TGTGCCAGCAGTTACAGACAGCCGAACACTGAAGCTTTCTTT.

This clone was recorded once. The rearrangement joins TRBV7-9 to TRBJ2-1, with 7 bases matching TRBD2. The trim removed 2 bases at V and 10 bases at J, leaving 2 bases unmatched. The germline CDR1 and CDR2 sequences are SEHNR and FQNEAQ (reference sequence). The CDR3 spans 12 residues. CDR3 nucleotide sequence: TGTGCCAGCAGCTTACTAGCGGTGGAGCAGTTCTTC. Protein: CASSLLAVEQFF.

This chain links TRBV5-4 with TRBJ1-1; 10 bases are shared with TRBD1. With 4 bases clipped from V and 4 bases from J, the junction kept 4 bases outside the gene matches. This CDR3 spans 14 amino acids. Germline V gene sequence: CDR1 SGHNT, CDR2 YYREEE (reference sequence). The CDR3 loop is CASSIRTGGTEAFF. The CDR3 DNA sequence: TGTGCCAGCAGCATTAGGACAGGGGGCACTGAAGCTTTCTTT.

In its sample, this clone was seen once. The chain combines TRBV7-9 with TRBJ1-3, with no clear D. V was pared by 2 bases and J by 0 bases, with 14 bases between. This CDR3 has 17 amino acids. The germline V gene encodes CDR1 SEHNR and CDR2 FQNEAQ (reference sequence). The CDR3 nucleotides are TGTGCCAGCAGCTTATCTTTAGGCCGACACTCTGGAAACACCATATATTTT. It specifies CASSLSLGRHSGNTIYF. Using reference TRBV7-9 and TRBJ1-3 for the parts outside the CDR3, the full variable domain is DTGVSQNPRHKITKRGQNVTFRCDPISEHNRLYWYRQTLGQGPEFLTYFQNEAQLEKSRLLSDRFSAERPKGSFSTLEIQRTEQGDSAMYLCASSLSLGRHSGNTIYFGEGSWLTVV.

CDR3 in amino acids: CASSQTTAYNEQFF. The CDR3 nucleotides are TGTGCCAGCAGCCAAACGACAGCCTACAATGAGCAGTTCTTC. V and J are TRBV7-2 and TRBJ2-1; possibly TRBD1 for D (5 bases). This CDR3 is built from 14 residues. The V end lost 5 bases, the J end lost 2 bases, and 10 bases lay between the germline ends. Germline V gene data show CDR1 as SGHTA and CDR2 as FQGNSA.

The chain joins TRBV5-1 to TRBJ2-7; D is undetermined. V gave up 0 bases and J gave up 6 bases, with 7 bases separating them. The germline V gene has CDR1 SGHRS and CDR2 YFSETQ. The CDR3 covers 12 residues. CDR3 sequence (DNA): TGCGCCAGCAGCTTGGTAGAAGGCGAGCAGTACTTC. It encodes CASSLVEGEQYF.

In its sample, this clone was seen once. CDR3 region: CASSWTGEDIQYF. The CDR3 DNA sequence: TGTGCCAGCAGCTGGACAGGGGAAGACATTCAGTACTTC. This sequence joins TRBV28 and TRBJ2-4; the match to TRBD1 covers 9 bases. The germline CDR1 and CDR2 sequences are MDHEN and SYDVKM. V trimming: 6 bases; J trimming: 8 bases; junction bases outside the gene matches: 5. This CDR3 contains 13 residues.

CDR3 sequence: CASSQTTGKLSGNTIYF. The CDR3 coding sequence is TGTGCCAGCTCACAAACGACAGGGAAACTCTCTGGAAACACCATATATTTT. This rearrangement joins TRBV18 to TRBJ1-3; TRBD1 matches at 7 bases. This CDR3 contains 17 residues. Germline CDR1 is KGHSH and CDR2 is LQKENI. V lost 4 bases and J lost 0; bases outside the gene matches: 9.

The V and J genes are TRBV27 and TRBJ2-1, with a tentative D call TRBD2 (6 bases). Between the trimmed V and J ends, which lost 3 bases and 2 bases, there was a span of 17 bases. Germline loops: CDR1 MNHEY, CDR2 SMNVEV (reference sequence). The CDR3 is 17 residues long. The CDR3 protein is CASSFLGIWRAYNEQFF. The CDR3 nucleotides are TGTGCCAGCAGTTTTTTGGGGATTTGGAGGGCCTACAATGAGCAGTTCTTC.

As regards this clone: Other DNA sequences within the sample encode an identical CDR3. The chain couples TRBV30 to TRBJ2-1, with D unclear. CDR3 length: 11 amino acids. The V gene's germline CDR1 is GTSNPN and CDR2 SVGIG (reference sequence). V gave up 3 bases and J gave up 7 bases, with 7 bases separating them. Here the CDR3 reads CAWSVTNEQFF. The CDR3 DNA follows: TGTGCCTGGAGCGTGACGAATGAGCAGTTCTTC.

The chain has TRBV29-1 and TRBJ2-3, with 9 bases that match TRBD1. Germline CDR1 is SQVTM and CDR2 is ANQGSEA. This CDR3 is built from 14 residues. Germline trimming cut 5 bases from V and 4 bases from J; bases unmatched to any gene: 7. The CDR3 reads CSVTPGQGPDTQYF. The CDR3 nucleotides read TGCAGCGTTACCCCGGGACAGGGTCCAGATACGCAGTATTTT.

This clone has just a few counts. The sample holds other DNA sequences that translate to the same CDR3. Here the CDR3 DNA reads TGTGCCAGCAGTAGGACAGGGAATCAGCCCCAGCATTTT. As protein: CASSRTGNQPQHF. The chain uses TRBV6-6 and TRBJ1-5, with 8 bases matching TRBD1. The CDR3 is made up of 13 amino acids. CDR1 and CDR2 (germline): MNHNY, SVGAGI (reference sequence). Losses at the gene ends were 5 bases for V and 4 bases for J; bases not matched to a gene: 1.

This rearrangement joins TRBV6-1 to TRBJ2-4, with 8 bases that match TRBD2. V lost 1 base and J lost 3; bases outside the gene matches: 8. Germline V lookup: CDR1 MNHNS, CDR2 SASEGT. The CDR3 is made up of 17 amino acids. This chain's CDR3 is CASSEVGSREGKNIQYF. As DNA, the CDR3 is TGTGCCAGCAGTGAAGTTGGTTCCCGGGAGGGCAAAAACATTCAGTACTTC.

The chain links TRBV10-3 to TRBJ2-1; 8 bases agree with TRBD1. V was pared by 7 bases and J by 6 bases, with 5 bases of the junction left unmatched. CDR3 length: 13 residues. The V gene's germline CDR1 is ENHRY and CDR2 SYGVKD. The CDR3 DNA reads TGTGCCATCAAGCAGGGGGCACGCAATGAGCAGTTCTTC. It encodes CAIKQGARNEQFF.

CDR3 in amino acids: CASSLAGGITGELFF. Here the CDR3 DNA reads TGTGCCAGCAGTTTGGCGGGAGGGATTACCGGGGAGCTGTTTTTT. V and J are TRBV28 and TRBJ2-2; 9 bases are a match to TRBD2. Per germline, CDR1 MDHEN and CDR2 SYDVKM. The CDR3 is made up of 15 amino acids. Trimming took 3 bases from V and 5 from J; bases not matched to a gene: 4. The entire variable domain, with the rest obtained from reference TRBV28 and TRBJ2-2, is as follows: DVKVTQSSRYLVKRTGEKVFLECVQDMDHENMFWYRQDPGLGLRLIYFSYDVKMKEKGDIPEGYSVSREKKERFSLILESASTNQTSMYLCASSLAGGITGELFFGEGSRLTVL.

In this sample, this clone turned up once. The chain combines TRBV15 with TRBJ2-7; the match to TRBD2 covers 11 bases. The CDR3 runs 21 residues. V lost 2 bases and J lost 2; bases outside the gene matches: 20. Germline CDR1 and CDR2: LNHNV and YYDKDF (reference sequence). The CDR3 bases are TGTGCCACCAGCAGAAAAACCCCAGGGGTAGCGGGAGGGCAACGAACCTACGAGCAGTACTTC. Translating gives CATSRKTPGVAGGQRTYEQYF.

The chain employs TRBV28 and TRBJ1-2; possibly TRBD1 for D (6 bases). The germline CDR1 and CDR2 sequences are MDHEN and SYDVKM. V was cut by 7 bases and J by 5 bases, with 23 bases left in between. The CDR3 has 16 amino acids. CDR3 in DNA: TGTGCCAGCACCCCTCTCTGGGGGGGGCGAGGTTATGGCTACACCTTC. It yields the protein CASTPLWGGRGYGYTF.